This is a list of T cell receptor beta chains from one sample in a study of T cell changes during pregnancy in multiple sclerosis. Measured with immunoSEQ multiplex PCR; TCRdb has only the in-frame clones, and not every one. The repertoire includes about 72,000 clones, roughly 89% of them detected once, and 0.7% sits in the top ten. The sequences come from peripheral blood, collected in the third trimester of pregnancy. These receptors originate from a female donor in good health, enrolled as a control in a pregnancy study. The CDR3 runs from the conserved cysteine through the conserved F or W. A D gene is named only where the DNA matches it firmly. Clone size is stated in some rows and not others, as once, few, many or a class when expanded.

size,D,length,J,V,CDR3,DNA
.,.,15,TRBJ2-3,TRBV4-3,CASSQDFAYTDTQYF,TGCGCCAGCAGCCAAGATTTTGCCTACACAGATACGCAGTATTTT
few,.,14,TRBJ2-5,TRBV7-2,CASSLGSAGETQYF,TGTGCCAGCAGCTTAGGTTCTGCCGGTGAGACCCAGTACTTC
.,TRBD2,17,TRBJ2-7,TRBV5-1,CASTPAGTSGRAHEQYF,TGCGCCAGCACTCCGGCCGGGACTAGCGGGAGGGCCCACGAGCAGTACTTC
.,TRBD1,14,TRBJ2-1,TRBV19,CASRDRGRYNEQFF,TGTGCCAGTAGAGACAGGGGGAGATACAATGAGCAGTTCTTC
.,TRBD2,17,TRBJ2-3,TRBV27,CASRDPLSGRYTDTQYF,TGTGCCAGCAGGGATCCCCTGAGCGGGAGGTACACAGATACGCAGTATTTT
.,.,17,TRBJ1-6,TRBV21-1,CASSKEHRGPWRSPLHF,TGTGCCAGCAGCAAAGAGCACAGGGGCCCCTGGAGGTCACCCCTCCACTTT
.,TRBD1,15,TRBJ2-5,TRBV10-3,CATLGAGTGKETQYF,TGTGCCACCCTAGGGGCCGGGACAGGAAAAGAGACCCAGTACTTC
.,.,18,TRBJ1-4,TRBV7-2,CASSWGHQVPPTNEKLFF,TGTGCCAGCAGCTGGGGACACCAGGTCCCACCAACTAATGAAAAACTGTTTTTT
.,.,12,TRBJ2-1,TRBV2,CASSERWDEQFF,TGTGCCAGCAGCGAGCGATGGGATGAGCAGTTCTTC
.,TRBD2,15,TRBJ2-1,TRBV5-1,CASSLGTSGSDEQFF,TGCGCCAGCAGCCTAGGGACTAGCGGGAGCGATGAGCAGTTCTTC
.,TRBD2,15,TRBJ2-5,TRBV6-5,CASSYSAGGGETQYF,TGTGCCAGCAGTTACTCGGCGGGAGGAGGGGAGACCCAGTACTTC
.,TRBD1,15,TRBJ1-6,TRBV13,CASSSFGTGNSPLHF,TGTGCCAGCAGCTCTTTCGGGACAGGGAATTCACCCCTCCACTTT
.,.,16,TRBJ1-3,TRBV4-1,CASSLSDSFWGNTIYF,TGCGCCAGCAGCCTTTCTGACTCATTCTGGGGAAACACCATATATTTT
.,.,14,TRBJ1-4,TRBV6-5,CASSYSHNNEKLFF,TGTGCCAGCAGTTACTCACACAATAATGAAAAACTGTTTTTT
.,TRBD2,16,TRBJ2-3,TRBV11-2,CASSILLTSGTDTQYF,TGTGCCAGCAGCATACTGTTGACTAGCGGCACAGATACGCAGTATTTT
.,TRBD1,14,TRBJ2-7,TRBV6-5,CASSYRTGRGEQYF,TGTGCCAGCAGCTACCGGACAGGGCGCGGCGAGCAGTACTTC
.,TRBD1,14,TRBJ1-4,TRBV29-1,CSVEVTGGVEKLFF,TGCAGCGTTGAGGTGACAGGGGGCGTTGAAAAACTGTTTTTT
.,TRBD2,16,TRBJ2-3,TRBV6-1,CASSERRGGRTDTQYF,TGTGCCAGCAGTGAAAGGCGGGGGGGCCGAACAGATACGCAGTATTTT
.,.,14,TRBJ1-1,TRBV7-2,CASSLGGLNTEAFF,TGTGCCAGCAGCTTAGGGGGCCTGAACACTGAAGCTTTCTTT
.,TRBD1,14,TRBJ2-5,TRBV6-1,CASREGQGQETQYF,TGTGCCAGCAGGGAGGGACAGGGCCAAGAGACCCAGTACTTC
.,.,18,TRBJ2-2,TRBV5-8,CASSDRDRVQGGTGELFF,TGTGCCAGCAGCGACAGAGACAGGGTCCAAGGAGGGACCGGGGAGCTGTTTTTT
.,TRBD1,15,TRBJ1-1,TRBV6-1,CASSRDRTLNTEAFF,TGTGCCAGCAGCCGGGACAGAACTCTAAACACTGAAGCTTTCTTT
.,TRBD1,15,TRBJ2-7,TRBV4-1,CASSQWDRGPLEQYF,TGCGCCAGCAGCCAATGGGACAGGGGACCCCTCGAGCAGTACTTC
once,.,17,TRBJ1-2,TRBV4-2,CASSPDSYGTNDYGYTF,TGTGCCAGCAGCCCCGACAGTTACGGGACAAATGACTATGGCTACACCTTC
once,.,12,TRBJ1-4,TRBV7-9,CASSTTREKLFF,TGTGCCAGCAGCACCACTAGGGAAAAACTGTTTTTT
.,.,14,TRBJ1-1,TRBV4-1,CASSQAAGAAEAFF,TGCGCCAGCAGCCAAGCTGCGGGGGCGGCTGAAGCTTTCTTT
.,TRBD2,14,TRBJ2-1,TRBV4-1,CASSHVGGGNEQFF,TGCGCCAGCAGCCACGTCGGGGGGGGCAATGAGCAGTTCTTC
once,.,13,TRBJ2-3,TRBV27,CASSTTSTDTQYF,TGTGCCAGCAGTACTACTAGCACAGATACGCAGTATTTT
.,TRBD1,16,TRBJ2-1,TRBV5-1,CASSFGLDRGDNEQFF,TGCGCCAGCAGCTTCGGATTAGACAGGGGAGACAATGAGCAGTTCTTC
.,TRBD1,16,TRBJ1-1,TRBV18,CASSPEQGAFNTEAFF,TGTGCCAGCTCACCGGAACAGGGGGCATTTAACACTGAAGCTTTCTTT
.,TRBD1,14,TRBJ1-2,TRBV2,CASSGQGGYYGYTF,TGTGCCAGCAGTGGACAGGGGGGTTACTATGGCTACACCTTC
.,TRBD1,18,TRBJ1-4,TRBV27,CASSLSLPRTGTNEKLFF,TGTGCCAGCAGTTTATCACTCCCTAGGACAGGGACTAATGAAAAACTGTTTTTT
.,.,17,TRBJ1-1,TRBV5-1,CASSLGGTLIRNTEAFF,TGCGCCAGCAGCTTGGGGGGGACACTCATCAGGAACACTGAAGCTTTCTTT
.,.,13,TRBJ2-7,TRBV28,CASSAERTYEQYF,TGTGCCAGCAGTGCGGAGCGGACCTACGAGCAGTACTTC
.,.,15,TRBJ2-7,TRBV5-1,CASSSRAPRAHEQYF,TGCGCCAGCAGCTCCCGCGCTCCGAGGGCCCACGAGCAGTACTTC
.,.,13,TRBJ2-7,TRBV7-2,CASSRIVRDEQYF,TGTGCCAGCAGCCGAATCGTGAGGGACGAGCAGTACTTC
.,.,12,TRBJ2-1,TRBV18,CASSRTANEQFF,TGTGCCAGCTCAAGGACTGCGAATGAGCAGTTCTTC
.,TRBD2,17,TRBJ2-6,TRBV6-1,CASSGGRQLSGANVLTF,TGTGCCAGCAGTGGCGGGAGACAGCTCTCTGGGGCCAACGTCCTGACTTTC
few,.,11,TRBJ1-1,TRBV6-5,CASMGVTEAFF,TGTGCCAGCATGGGAGTCACTGAAGCTTTCTTT
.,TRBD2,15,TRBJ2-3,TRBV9,CASSVAGGSTDTQYF,TGTGCCAGCAGCGTAGCGGGGGGTAGCACAGATACGCAGTATTTT
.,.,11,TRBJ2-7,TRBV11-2,CASSSGWGPYF,TGTGCCAGCAGCAGCGGTTGGGGTCCGTACTTC
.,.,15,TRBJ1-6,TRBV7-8,CASSLGGGNNSPLHF,TGTGCCAGCAGCCTCGGGGGGGGCAATAATTCACCCCTCCACTTT
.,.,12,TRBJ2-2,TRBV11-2,CASTSGTGELFF,TGTGCCAGCACCTCGGGTACCGGGGAGCTGTTTTTT
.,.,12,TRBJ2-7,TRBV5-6,CASSLDAYEQYF,TGTGCCAGCAGCTTGGACGCCTACGAGCAGTACTTC
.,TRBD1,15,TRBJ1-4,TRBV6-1,CASSEQDRGNEKLFF,TGTGCCAGCAGTGAACAGGACAGGGGGAATGAAAAACTGTTTTTT
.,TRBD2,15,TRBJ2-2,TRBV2,CASVPGTSGTGELFF,TGTGCCAGCGTACCCGGGACTAGCGGCACCGGGGAGCTGTTTTTT
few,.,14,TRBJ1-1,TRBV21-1,CARGDRILNTEAFF,TGTGCCCGCGGGGACAGGATTCTGAACACTGAAGCTTTCTTT
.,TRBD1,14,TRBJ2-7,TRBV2,CASSSRTGDYEQYF,TGTGCCAGCAGTTCTAGGACAGGGGACTACGAGCAGTACTTC
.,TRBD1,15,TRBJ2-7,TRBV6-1,CASSEYTGGAYEQYF,TGTGCCAGCAGTGAATACACAGGGGGAGCCTACGAGCAGTACTTC
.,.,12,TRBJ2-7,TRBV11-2,CASSLGAYEQYF,TGTGCCAGCAGCTTAGGAGCGTACGAGCAGTACTTC
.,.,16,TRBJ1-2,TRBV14,CASSQDGRVQGYGYTF,TGTGCCAGCAGCCAAGATGGCAGGGTCCAGGGCTATGGCTACACCTTC
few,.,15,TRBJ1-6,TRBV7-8,CASSLERGQSSPLHF,TGTGCCAGCAGCTTAGAGAGAGGACAGAGTTCACCCCTCCACTTT
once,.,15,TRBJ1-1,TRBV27,CASSLSTAENTEAFF,TGTGCCAGCAGTTTATCGACGGCGGAGAACACTGAAGCTTTCTTT
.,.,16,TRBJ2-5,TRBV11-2,CASSPRGARGGETQYF,TGTGCCAGCAGCCCAAGGGGTGCCAGGGGAGGGGAGACCCAGTACTTC
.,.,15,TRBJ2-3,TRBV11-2,CASSPRGARTDTQYF,TGTGCCAGCAGCCCCAGGGGGGCCCGCACAGATACGCAGTATTTT
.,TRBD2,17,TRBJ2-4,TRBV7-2,CASSLVGLATAKNIQYF,TGTGCCAGCAGCTTAGTGGGACTAGCGACCGCCAAAAACATTCAGTACTTC
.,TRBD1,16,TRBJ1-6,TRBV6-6,CASSYPRTGEISPLHF,TGTGCCAGCAGTTACCCCCGGACAGGGGAGATTTCACCCCTCCACTTT
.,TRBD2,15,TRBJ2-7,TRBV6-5,CASRASGTHSYEQYF,TGTGCCAGCAGGGCTAGCGGGACGCACTCCTACGAGCAGTACTTC
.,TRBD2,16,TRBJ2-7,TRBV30,CAWRSVGGGVVLRQYF,TGTGCCTGGAGATCGGTGGGCGGGGGTGTCGTCCTTCGGCAGTACTTC